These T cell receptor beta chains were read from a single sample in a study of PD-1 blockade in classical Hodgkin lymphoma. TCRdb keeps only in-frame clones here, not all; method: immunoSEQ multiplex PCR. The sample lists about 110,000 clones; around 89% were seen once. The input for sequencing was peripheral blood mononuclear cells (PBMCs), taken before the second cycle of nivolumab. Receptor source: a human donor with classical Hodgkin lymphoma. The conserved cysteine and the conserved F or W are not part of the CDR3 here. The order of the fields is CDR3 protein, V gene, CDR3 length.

ASSLTPGTGNEKLF	TRBV5-5	14
ASSQKLGASYEQY	TRBV4-1	13
ASSDIRRGRGYT	TRBV11-2	12
ASSTRDRNEKLF	TRBV6-5	12
ASSYLGTSGYNEQF	TRBV6-5	14
ASSLTYRGQQGTQY	TRBV4-3	14
ASSLVEGRTTEAF	TRBV11-2	13
ASTLGSPSTEQF	TRBV5-1	12
ASSLVVRGYGYT	TRBV7-2	12
ATKRGPNRGPLMNTEAF	TRBV19	17
ASSYSGTSGTYEQY	TRBV6-5	14
ASSFLTGANEQY	TRBV5-6	12
ASKLGGEGAGANVLT	TRBV5-4	15
ASSLVGQGLYEQY	TRBV11-2	13
ASSAGAMGNYGYT	TRBV7-2	13
ASSGGENNEQF	TRBV10-2	11
ASSLDIFYEQY	TRBV5-8	11
ASSFSIGSWGTDTQY	TRBV5-5	15
ASSPRTGGRLNEKLF	TRBV4-1	15
ASSPDSTDTQY	TRBV5-8	11
ASSQPGLATLIRIEQF	TRBV11-3	16
ASSRTAGSGNTIY	TRBV4-1	13
ASSQDSGQANYGYT	TRBV4-2	14
ASKSGTATDTQY	TRBV11-2	12
ASSNPGTGGEDQY	TRBV19	13
ASSLLSGANVLT	TRBV5-1	12
ASSLEQGANTEAF	TRBV5-1	13
ASSEWGRTDTQY	TRBV2	12
ASSSHLFDRGIGNTIY	TRBV25-1	16
ASSSLWDTAGSGANVLT	TRBV28	17
ASTGTSANYEQY	TRBV6-1	12
ASRITANTEAF	TRBV6-5	11
ASSPGDKQETQY	TRBV5-1	12
ASSQDEGGWWGSAKNIQY	TRBV4-3	18
ASSLTGQGVRAEAF	TRBV5-1	14
ASSPMPPSGRGEQY	TRBV7-2	14
ASSSGLPPTEAF	TRBV5-1	12
SARDGYEQY	TRBV20-1	9
ASSLGGDPTDTQY	TRBV27	13
ASSHLAGTSSYNEQF	TRBV4-3	15
ASSRGNEQF	TRBV11-3	9
ASSPQGSWDEQY	TRBV6-6	12
SVEGLAGEGEV	TRBV29-1	11
ASNPTGNTEAF	TRBV6-6	11
ASSYQDEKLF	TRBV6-6	10
ASSLATTNEKLF	TRBV7-9	12
ASSRPGTDTQY	TRBV6-1	11
ASSLGRDRENEKLF	TRBV5-1	14
ASSWGTGRTRDTQY	TRBV7-9	14
ASSLREGGYEQY	TRBV11-2	12
SATGADTQY	TRBV20-1	9
ASSVATGGADTEAF	TRBV9	14
ASSLEAQY	TRBV11-2	8
ASSFLGPEVGGEQF	TRBV28	14
SVEDRVRGGYT	TRBV29-1	11
ASSPRTVGNTIY	TRBV18	12
ASSLATGNTEAF	TRBV7-2	12
ASSPHGGQETQY	TRBV28	12